This T cell receptor beta chain was captured in a study of blood T cell repertoires in COVID-19. The germline V gene has CDR1 LGHDT and CDR2 YNNKEL (reference sequence). Trimming stripped 4 bases from V and 7 bases from J, with 17 bases between. The CDR3 sequence is 15 residues long. Profiling relied on immunoSEQ multiplex PCR, and the TCRdb table lists in-frame clones only, not all of them. The sample holds roughly 380,000 clones; 80% to 90% are singletons and the top ten take approximately 1.3%. The sample taken for sequencing was PBMCs or T cells enriched from blood (not recorded which). The receptor's source is a man between 25 and 39 years old who had recovered from COVID-19. The chain recombines TRBV3-1 (or the pseudogene TRBV3-2) with TRBJ2-1; tentative D call: TRBD2 (6 bases). CDR3 coding DNA: TGTGCCAGCAGCCGGCGGTCGGGGGACGGGAATGAGCAGTTCTTC. Translation: CASSRRSGDGNEQFF.